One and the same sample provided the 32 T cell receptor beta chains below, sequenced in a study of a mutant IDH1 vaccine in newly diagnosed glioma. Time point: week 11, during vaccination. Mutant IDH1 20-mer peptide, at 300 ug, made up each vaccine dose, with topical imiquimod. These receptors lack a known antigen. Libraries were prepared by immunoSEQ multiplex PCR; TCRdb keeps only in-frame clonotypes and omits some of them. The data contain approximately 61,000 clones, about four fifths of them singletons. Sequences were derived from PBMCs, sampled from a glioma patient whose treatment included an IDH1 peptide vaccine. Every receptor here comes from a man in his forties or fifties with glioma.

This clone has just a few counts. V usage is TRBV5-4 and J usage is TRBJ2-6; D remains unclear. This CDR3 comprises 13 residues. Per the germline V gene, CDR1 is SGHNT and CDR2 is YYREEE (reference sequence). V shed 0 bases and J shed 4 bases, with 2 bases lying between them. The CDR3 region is CASSLAGANVLTF. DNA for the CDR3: TGTGCCAGCAGCTTGGCCGGGGCCAACGTCCTGACTTTC.

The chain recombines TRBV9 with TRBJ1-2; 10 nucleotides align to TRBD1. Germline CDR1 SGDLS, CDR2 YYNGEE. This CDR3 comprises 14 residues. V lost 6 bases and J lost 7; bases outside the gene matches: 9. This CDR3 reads CASTGGTGDFGYTF. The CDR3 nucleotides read TGTGCCAGCACTGGGGGGACAGGGGACTTTGGCTACACCTTC.

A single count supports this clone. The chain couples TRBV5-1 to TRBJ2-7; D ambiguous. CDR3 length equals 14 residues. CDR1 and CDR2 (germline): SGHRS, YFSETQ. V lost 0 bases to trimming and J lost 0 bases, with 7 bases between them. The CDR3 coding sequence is TGCGCCAGCAGCTTGGGGGATTCCTCCTACGAGCAGTACTTC. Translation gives CASSLGDSSYEQYF.

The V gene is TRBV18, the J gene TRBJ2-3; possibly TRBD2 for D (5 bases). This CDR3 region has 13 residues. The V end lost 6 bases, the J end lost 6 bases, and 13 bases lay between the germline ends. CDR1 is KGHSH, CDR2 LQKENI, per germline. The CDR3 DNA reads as TGTGCCAGCTCCCGGACGCCGGGGGATACGCAGTATTTT. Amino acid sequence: CASSRTPGDTQYF.

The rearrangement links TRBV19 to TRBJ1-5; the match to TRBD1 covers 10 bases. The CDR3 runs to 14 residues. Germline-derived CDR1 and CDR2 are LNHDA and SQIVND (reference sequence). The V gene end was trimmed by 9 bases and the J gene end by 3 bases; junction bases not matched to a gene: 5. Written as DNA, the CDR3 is TGTGCCAGCGCGGGACAGGGGAACAATCAGCCCCAGCATTTT. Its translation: CASAGQGNNQPQHF.

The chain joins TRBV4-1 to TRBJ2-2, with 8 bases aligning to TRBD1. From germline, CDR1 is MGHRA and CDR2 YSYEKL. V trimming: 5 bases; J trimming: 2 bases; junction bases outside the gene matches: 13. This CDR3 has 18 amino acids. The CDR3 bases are TGCGCCAGCAGCTTCCGACAGGGGCAGACGGATAACACCGGGGAGCTGTTTTTT. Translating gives CASSFRQGQTDNTGELFF.

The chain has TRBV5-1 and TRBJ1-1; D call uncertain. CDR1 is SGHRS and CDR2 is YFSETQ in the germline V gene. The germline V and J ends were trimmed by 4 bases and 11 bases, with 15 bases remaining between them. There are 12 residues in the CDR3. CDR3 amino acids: CASSPGSLPAFF. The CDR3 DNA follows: TGCGCCAGCAGCCCCGGATCGTTACCTGCTTTCTTT.

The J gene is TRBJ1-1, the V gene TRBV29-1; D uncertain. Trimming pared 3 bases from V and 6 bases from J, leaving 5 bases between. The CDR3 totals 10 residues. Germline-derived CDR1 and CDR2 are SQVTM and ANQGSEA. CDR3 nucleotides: TGCAGCGTTGATACGGCTGAAGCTTTCTTT. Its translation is CSVDTAEAFF.

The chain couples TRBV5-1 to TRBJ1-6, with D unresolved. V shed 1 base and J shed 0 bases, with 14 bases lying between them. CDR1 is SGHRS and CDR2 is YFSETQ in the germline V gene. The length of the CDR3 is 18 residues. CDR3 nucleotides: TGCGCCAGCAGCTTGTTTGAACCTTTAAGCTCCTATAATTCACCCCTCCACTTT. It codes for CASSLFEPLSSYNSPLHF.

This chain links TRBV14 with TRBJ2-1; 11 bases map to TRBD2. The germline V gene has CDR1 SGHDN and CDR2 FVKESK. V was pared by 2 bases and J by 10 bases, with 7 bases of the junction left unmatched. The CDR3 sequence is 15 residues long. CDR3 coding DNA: TGTGCCAGCAGCCAAACGGCTAGCGGGAGGTGGGAGCAGTTCTTC. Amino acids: CASSQTASGRWEQFF.

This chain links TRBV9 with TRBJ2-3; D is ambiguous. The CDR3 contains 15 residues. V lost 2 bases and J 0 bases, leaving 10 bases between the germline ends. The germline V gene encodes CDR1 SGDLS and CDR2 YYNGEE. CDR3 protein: CASSVSLTSTDTQYF. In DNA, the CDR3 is TGTGCCAGCAGCGTGTCCTTAACCAGCACAGATACGCAGTATTTT.

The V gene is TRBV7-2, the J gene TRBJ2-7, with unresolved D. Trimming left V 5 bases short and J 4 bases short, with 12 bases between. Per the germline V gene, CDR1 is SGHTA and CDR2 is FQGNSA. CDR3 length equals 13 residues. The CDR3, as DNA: TGTGCCAGCAGCCCCGGGTCTTTGTACGAGCAGTACTTC. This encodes CASSPGSLYEQYF.

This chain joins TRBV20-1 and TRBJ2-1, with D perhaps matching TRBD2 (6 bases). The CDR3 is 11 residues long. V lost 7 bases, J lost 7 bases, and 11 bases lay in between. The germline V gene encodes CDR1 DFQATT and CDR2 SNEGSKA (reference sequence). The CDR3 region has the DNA TGCAGTGGGGCGGGGAAAAATGAGCAGTTCTTC. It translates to CSGAGKNEQFF.

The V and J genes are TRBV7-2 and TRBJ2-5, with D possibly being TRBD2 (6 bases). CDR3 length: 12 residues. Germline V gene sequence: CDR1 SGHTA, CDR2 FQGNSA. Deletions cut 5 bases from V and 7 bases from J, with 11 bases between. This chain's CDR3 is CASSPDGGTQYF. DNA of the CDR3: TGTGCCAGCAGCCCAGACGGGGGGACCCAGTACTTC.

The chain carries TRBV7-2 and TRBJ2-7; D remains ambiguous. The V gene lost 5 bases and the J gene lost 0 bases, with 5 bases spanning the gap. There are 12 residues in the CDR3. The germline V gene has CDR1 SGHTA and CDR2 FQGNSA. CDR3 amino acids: CASSANSYEQYF. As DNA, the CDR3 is TGTGCCAGCAGCGCCAACTCCTACGAGCAGTACTTC.

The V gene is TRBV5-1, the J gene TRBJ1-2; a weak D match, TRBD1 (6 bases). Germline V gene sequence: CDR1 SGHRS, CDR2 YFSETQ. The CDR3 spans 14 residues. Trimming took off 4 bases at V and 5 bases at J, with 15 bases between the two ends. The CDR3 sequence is CASSPTTGSYGYTF. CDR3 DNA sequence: TGCGCCAGCAGCCCAACAACAGGGTCTTATGGCTACACCTTC.

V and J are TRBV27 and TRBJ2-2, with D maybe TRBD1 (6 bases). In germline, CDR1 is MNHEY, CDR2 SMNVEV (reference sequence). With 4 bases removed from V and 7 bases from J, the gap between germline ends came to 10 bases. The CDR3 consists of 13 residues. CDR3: CASSWGLGGELFF. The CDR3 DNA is TGTGCCAGCAGTTGGGGGCTAGGCGGGGAGCTGTTTTTT.

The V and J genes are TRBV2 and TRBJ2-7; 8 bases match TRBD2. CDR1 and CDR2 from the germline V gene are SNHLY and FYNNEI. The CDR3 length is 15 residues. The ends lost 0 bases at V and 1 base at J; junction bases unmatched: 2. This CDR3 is CASSEAIAGSYEQYF. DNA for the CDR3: TGTGCCAGCAGTGAAGCAATAGCGGGGTCCTACGAGCAGTACTTC.

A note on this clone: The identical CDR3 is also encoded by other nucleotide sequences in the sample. The CDR3 loop reads CAWRGRSSGNTIYF. The DNA for the CDR3 is TGTGCCTGGAGAGGCAGGAGCTCTGGAAACACCATATATTTT. J is TRBJ1-3 and V is TRBV30; D gene uncertain. Trimming pared 3 bases from V and 0 bases from J, leaving 9 bases between. From germline, CDR1 is GTSNPN and CDR2 SVGIG (reference sequence). CDR3 length: 14 residues.

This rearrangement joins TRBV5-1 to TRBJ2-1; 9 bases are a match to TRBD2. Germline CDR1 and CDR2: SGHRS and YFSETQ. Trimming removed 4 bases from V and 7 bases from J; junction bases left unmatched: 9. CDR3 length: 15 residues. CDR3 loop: CASSASSGIGNEQFF. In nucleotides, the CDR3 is TGCGCCAGCAGCGCCTCTAGCGGGATCGGAAATGAGCAGTTCTTC.

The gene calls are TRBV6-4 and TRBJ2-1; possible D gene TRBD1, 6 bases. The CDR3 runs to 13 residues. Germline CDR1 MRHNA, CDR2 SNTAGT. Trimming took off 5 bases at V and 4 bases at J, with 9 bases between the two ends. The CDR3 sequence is CASSTQGYNEQFF. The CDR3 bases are TGTGCCAGCAGTACACAGGGATACAATGAGCAGTTCTTC.

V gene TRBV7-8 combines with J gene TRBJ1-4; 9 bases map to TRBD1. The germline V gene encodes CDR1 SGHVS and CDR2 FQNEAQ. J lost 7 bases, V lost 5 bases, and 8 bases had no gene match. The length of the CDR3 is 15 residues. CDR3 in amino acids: CASSPGTGLSEKLFF. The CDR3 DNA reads TGTGCCAGCAGCCCAGGGACAGGGTTGTCTGAAAAACTGTTTTTT.

The CDR3 DNA is TGTGCCAGCAGTCCCGGGACGAACACCGGGGAGCTGTTTTTT. Protein sequence: CASSPGTNTGELFF. The gene calls are TRBV6-1 and TRBJ2-2; tentatively, D is TRBD2 (5 bases). CDR1 is MNHNS and CDR2 is SASEGT in the germline V gene. The CDR3 contains 14 residues. V gave up 5 bases and J gave up 0 bases, with 7 bases separating them.

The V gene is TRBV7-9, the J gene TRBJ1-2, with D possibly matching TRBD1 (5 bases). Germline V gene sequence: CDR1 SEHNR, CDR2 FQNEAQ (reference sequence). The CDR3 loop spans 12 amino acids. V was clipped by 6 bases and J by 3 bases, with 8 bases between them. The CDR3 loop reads CASSSTDYGYTF. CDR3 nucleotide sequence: TGTGCCAGCAGTTCGACAGACTATGGCTACACCTTC. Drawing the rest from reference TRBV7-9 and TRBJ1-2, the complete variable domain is DTGVSQNPRHKITKRGQNVTFRCDPISEHNRLYWYRQTLGQGPEFLTYFQNEAQLEKSRLLSDRFSAERPKGSFSTLEIQRTEQGDSAMYLCASSSTDYGYTFGSGTRLTVV.

CDR3 nucleotides: TGTGCCAGTAGTCAGGGGGGCGGACATAGCACAGATACGCAGTATTTT. It codes for CASSQGGGHSTDTQYF. This chain links TRBV19 with TRBJ2-3; D is perhaps TRBD1 (7 bases). CDR3 length: 16 residues. CDR1 is LNHDA, CDR2 SQIVND, per germline (reference sequence). Trimming took 5 bases from V and 0 from J, leaving 15 bases between them.

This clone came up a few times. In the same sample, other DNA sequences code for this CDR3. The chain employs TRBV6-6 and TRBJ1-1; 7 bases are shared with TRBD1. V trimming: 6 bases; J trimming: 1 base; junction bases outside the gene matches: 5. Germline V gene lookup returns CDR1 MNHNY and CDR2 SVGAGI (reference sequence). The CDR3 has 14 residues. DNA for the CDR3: TGTGCCAGCAGCTCGGGACAGACGAACACTGAAGCTTTCTTT. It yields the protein CASSSGQTNTEAFF.

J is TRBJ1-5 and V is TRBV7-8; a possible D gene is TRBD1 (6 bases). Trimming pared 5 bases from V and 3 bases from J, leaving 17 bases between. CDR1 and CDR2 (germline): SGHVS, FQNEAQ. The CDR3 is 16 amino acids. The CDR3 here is CASSPNRVVNNQPQHF. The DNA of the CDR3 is TGTGCCAGCAGCCCTAACAGGGTGGTAAACAATCAGCCCCAGCATTTT. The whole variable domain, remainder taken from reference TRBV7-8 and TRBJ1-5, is GAGVSQSPRYKVAKRGQDVALRCDPISGHVSLFWYQQALGQGPEFLTYFQNEAQLDKSGLPSDRFFAERPEGSVSTLKIQRTQQEDSAVYLCASSPNRVVNNQPQHFGDGTRLSIL.

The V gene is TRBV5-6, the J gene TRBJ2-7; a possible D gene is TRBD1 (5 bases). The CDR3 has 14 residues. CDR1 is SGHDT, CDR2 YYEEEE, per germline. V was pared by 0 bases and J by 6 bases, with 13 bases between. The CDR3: CASSLGQGLVEQYF. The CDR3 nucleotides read TGTGCCAGCAGCTTGGGTCAGGGATTGGTCGAGCAGTACTTC.

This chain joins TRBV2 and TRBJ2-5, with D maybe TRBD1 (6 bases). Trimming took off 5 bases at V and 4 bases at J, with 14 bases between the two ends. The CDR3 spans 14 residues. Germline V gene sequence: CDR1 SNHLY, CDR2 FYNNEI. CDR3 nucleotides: TGTGCCAGCAGTAGATCCGACAGGCCAGAGACCCAGTACTTC. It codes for CASSRSDRPETQYF.

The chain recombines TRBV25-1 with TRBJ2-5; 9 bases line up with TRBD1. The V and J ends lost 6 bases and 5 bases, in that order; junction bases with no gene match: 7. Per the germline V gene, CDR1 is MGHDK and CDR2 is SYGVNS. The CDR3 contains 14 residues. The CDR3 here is CASRTDRGQETQYF. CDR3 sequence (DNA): TGTGCCAGCAGAACGGACAGGGGCCAGGAGACCCAGTACTTC.

The CDR3 protein is CASIATGGTEAFF. CDR3 bases: TGTGCCAGCATTGCGACAGGGGGCACTGAAGCTTTCTTT. The J gene is TRBJ1-1, the V gene TRBV25-1; 9 nucleotides match TRBD1. The V gene's germline CDR1 is MGHDK and CDR2 SYGVNS. V lost 7 bases and J lost 4; bases outside the gene matches: 4. The CDR3 has 13 amino acids.

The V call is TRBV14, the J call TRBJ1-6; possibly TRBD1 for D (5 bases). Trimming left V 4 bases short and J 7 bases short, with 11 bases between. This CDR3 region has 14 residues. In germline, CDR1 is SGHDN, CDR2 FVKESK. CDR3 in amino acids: CASSRPGLNSPLHF. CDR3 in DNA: TGTGCCAGCAGCCGTCCGGGACTGAATTCACCCCTCCACTTT.